The 26 T cell receptor beta chains in this list originate from one sample, sequenced in a study of neoadjuvant anti-PD-1 for oral cavity cancer (dated by TCRdb to about 2021). The protocol used for the library was the immunoSEQ multiplex PCR assay. What TCRdb holds here is the immuneACCESS table cut down to in-frame rearrangements. Part of the clones is not present; checked against another copy, under half of the missing clones reflect an unresolved V gene, and the others are unexplained. The sample table shows under 8,500 clones, and 70% are seen once. Clones ranked in the top ten supply roughly 2.9% of the sample. What this sample's time point label stands for: after neoadjuvant nivolumab, at surgical resection. This specimen consisted of PBMCs, obtained after nivolumab (anti-PD-1) treatment. All receptors derive from a person between 40 and 85 years old with oral cavity squamous cell carcinoma.

The chain couples TRBV5-7 to TRBJ1-2; D remains unclear. TRBV5-7 is recorded as an ORF, its role being uncertain. The V end was cut by 3 bases, the J end by 2 bases, with 11 bases between. This CDR3 comprises 14 residues. The CDR3 bases are TGTGCCAGCAGCTCCCGGCCTCCAAACTATGGCTACACCTTC. It encodes CASSSRPPNYGYTF.

The chain carries TRBV2 and TRBJ2-7; 10 bases agree with TRBD1. V lost 4 bases to trimming and J lost 4 bases; unmatched junction nucleotides: 4. Germline-derived CDR1 and CDR2 are SNHLY and FYNNEI. The CDR3 is 14 amino acids. CDR3 loop: CASSVRDRGYEQYF. The CDR3 DNA reads as TGTGCCAGCAGTGTTCGGGACAGGGGTTACGAGCAGTACTTC.

The chain is built from TRBV4-3 and TRBJ1-6, with D maybe TRBD1 (6 bases). Germline V gives CDR1 LGHNA, CDR2 YSLEER. Trimming stripped 1 base from V and 13 bases from J, with 11 bases between. CDR3 length equals 13 residues. CDR3 DNA sequence: TGCGCCAGCAGCCAAGTGGGGGCCAGGCCCCTCCACTTT. Translating it yields CASSQVGARPLHF.

V and J are TRBV5-4 and TRBJ2-5; TRBD2 matches 9 bases. The CDR3 is made up of 16 amino acids. The germline CDR1 and CDR2 sequences are SGHNT and YYREEE (reference sequence). Trimming took 2 bases from V and 4 from J; bases not matched to a gene: 9. The CDR3 nucleotides are TGTGCCAGCAGCTTAGAGGACCGGACTAGCGCAGAGACCCAGTACTTC. Translation: CASSLEDRTSAETQYF.

The chain combines TRBV6-1 with TRBJ1-1; 8 positions match TRBD1. After removal of 1 base from V and 5 bases from J, the junction contained 9 bases not matched to a gene. CDR3 length equals 16 residues. Germline loops: CDR1 MNHNS, CDR2 SASEGT. The CDR3 spells CASSEVGTGGETEAFF. The DNA for the CDR3 is TGTGCCAGCAGTGAAGTTGGTACAGGGGGGGAAACTGAAGCTTTCTTT.

This clone was detected only a few times. This sequence joins TRBV5-1 and TRBJ1-3; D is unresolved. The CDR3 runs to 14 residues. Germline values: CDR1 SGHRS, CDR2 YFSETQ. V was pared by 0 bases and J by 0 bases, with 4 bases between. The CDR3 is CASSLGDSGNTIYF. The DNA of the CDR3 is TGCGCCAGCAGCTTGGGAGACTCTGGAAACACCATATATTTT.

In its sample, this clone was seen once. J is TRBJ1-1 and V is TRBV10-3; D ambiguous. Trimming removed 10 bases from V and 1 base from J, with 10 bases in between. Germline CDR1 ENHRY, CDR2 SYGVKD. This CDR3 has 12 amino acids. CDR3 coding DNA: TGTGCCACCCGGACCACGAACACTGAAGCTTTCTTT. This translates into CATRTTNTEAFF.

CDR3 residues: CASSLDQNQPQHF. In nucleotides, the CDR3 is TGTGCCAGCAGCTTGGATCAAAATCAGCCCCAGCATTTT. The chain links TRBV5-4 to TRBJ1-5; D call uncertain. The CDR3 is made up of 13 amino acids. V dropped 0 bases and J dropped 4 bases, with 5 bases sitting between them. Germline CDR1 is SGHNT and CDR2 is YYREEE (reference sequence).

This chain links TRBV19 with TRBJ2-7; the D gene is possibly TRBD2 (6 bases). Trimming stripped 6 bases from V and 6 bases from J, with 15 bases between. CDR1 and CDR2 from the germline V gene are LNHDA and SQIVND (reference sequence). The CDR3 covers 13 residues. CDR3 protein: CASSPGTDLEQYF. DNA for the CDR3: TGTGCCAGTAGCCCGGGGACTGACCTCGAGCAGTACTTC.

This clone was counted between two and nine times. This sequence joins TRBV9 and TRBJ2-4, with 8 bases identical to TRBD2. The CDR3 covers 12 residues. J gave up 7 bases and V 4 bases, and 1 base lay outside the gene matches. Germline V gives CDR1 SGDLS, CDR2 YYNGEE. CDR3 DNA sequence: TGTGCCAGCAGCCCGGGAGGGAACATTCAGTACTTC. Its protein is CASSPGGNIQYF. The complete variable domain, with remaining parts taken from reference TRBV9 and TRBJ2-4, reads DSGVTQTPKHLITATGQRVTLRCSPRSGDLSVYWYQQSLDQGLQFLIQYYNGEERAKGNILERFSAQQFPDLHSELNLSSLELGDSALYFCASSPGGNIQYFGAGTRLSVL.

The CDR3 loop reads CASSERGGGQPQHF. The CDR3 nucleotides are TGCGCCAGCAGTGAACGGGGAGGAGGTCAGCCCCAGCATTTT. The chain links TRBV10-2 to TRBJ1-5; no firm D call. Germline loops: CDR1 WSHSY, CDR2 SAAADI. Trimming pared 3 bases from V and 6 bases from J, leaving 12 bases between. The CDR3 totals 14 residues.

This clone was seen more than once but under ten times. The gene calls are TRBV6-6 and TRBJ1-2; possible D gene TRBD1, 6 bases. V was cut by 6 bases and J by 6 bases, with 14 bases left in between. Germline CDR1 reads MNHNY; CDR2 reads SVGAGI (reference sequence). This CDR3 is built from 13 residues. CDR3 sequence (DNA): TGTGCCAGCAGCCAGCGACAGGCGGATGGCTACACCTTC. It encodes CASSQRQADGYTF.

There are a few counts of this clone. The V gene is TRBV19, the J gene TRBJ1-3; D is unresolved. Germline V gene data show CDR1 as LNHDA and CDR2 as SQIVND (reference sequence). The ends were cut back, 5 bases at V and 0 bases at J, with 11 bases in the middle. There are 15 residues in the CDR3. CDR3 in DNA: TGTGCCAGTAGTCCAAGGACGGGCTCTGGAAACACCATATATTTT. This gives the protein CASSPRTGSGNTIYF.

The chain combines TRBV2 with TRBJ2-7; D is ambiguous. Germline CDR1 SNHLY, CDR2 FYNNEI. This CDR3 comprises 12 residues. Trimming left V 9 bases short and J 2 bases short, with 11 bases between. In DNA, the CDR3 is TGTGCCAGTTTGGCTCCCCCCTACGAGCAGTACTTC. Translation: CASLAPPYEQYF. Filled out from reference TRBV2 and TRBJ2-7, the complete variable domain reads EPEVTQTPSHQVTQMGQEVILRCVPISNHLYFYWYRQILGQKVEFLVSFYNNEISEKSEIFDDQFSVERPDGSNFTLKIRSTKLEDSAMYFCASLAPPYEQYFGPGTRLTVT.

The chain joins TRBV10-3 to TRBJ1-1, with a weak D call TRBD1 (6 bases). CDR3 length: 13 amino acids. V gave up 5 bases and J gave up 4 bases, with 11 bases separating them. Germline V gene lookup returns CDR1 ENHRY and CDR2 SYGVKD. The CDR3: CAISRPGATEAFF. CDR3 sequence (DNA): TGTGCCATCAGTCGCCCGGGGGCCACTGAAGCTTTCTTT.

The chain is built from TRBV5-5 and TRBJ1-4; TRBD1 matches 9 bases. Germline V gene lookup returns CDR1 SGHKS and CDR2 YYEKEE (reference sequence). There are 16 residues in the CDR3. Trimming at V came to 0 bases and at J to 4 bases, leaving 4 bases not matched to a gene. This CDR3 reads CASSLAGTGNNEKLFF. As DNA, the CDR3 is TGTGCCAGCAGCTTGGCAGGGACAGGGAATAATGAAAAACTGTTTTTT.

The count of this clone is one. This sequence joins TRBV6-1 and TRBJ2-3; 8 bases are shared with TRBD2. The CDR3 is 14 amino acids. Germline lookup yields CDR1 MNHNS and CDR2 SASEGT. V gave up 4 bases and J gave up 1 base; unmatched junction bases: 1. CDR3 nucleotide sequence: TGTGCCAGCAGTGGAGCGGGAGGCACAGATACGCAGTATTTT. Translating it yields CASSGAGGTDTQYF.

By share, this clone ranks as large. This chain connects TRBV5-1 to TRBJ2-1; D is unresolved. V was trimmed by 0 bases and J by 2 bases, leaving 6 bases between them. The CDR3 has 14 residues. Germline V gene data show CDR1 as SGHRS and CDR2 as YFSETQ. The CDR3 DNA reads TGCGCCAGCAGCTTGGACCTAGCCTACAATGAGCAGTTCTTC. This codes for CASSLDLAYNEQFF.

The table lists this clone with a few counts. The V and J genes are TRBV19 and TRBJ1-1, with no clear D. V lost 10 bases and J lost 0, with 9 bases in between. Per the germline V gene, CDR1 is LNHDA and CDR2 is SQIVND (reference sequence). The CDR3 sequence is 12 residues long. This CDR3 reads CATLGLNTEAFF. DNA of the CDR3: TGTGCCACCCTAGGCCTGAACACTGAAGCTTTCTTT.

The count of this clone is one. The V and J genes are TRBV28 and TRBJ1-6; 12 positions agree with TRBD1. Germline values: CDR1 MDHEN, CDR2 SYDVKM. The V gene end was trimmed by 0 bases and the J gene end by 9 bases; junction bases not matched to a gene: 6. The CDR3 totals 17 residues. The CDR3 sequence: CASSLWGDRGLGSPLHF. DNA of the CDR3: TGTGCCAGCAGTTTATGGGGGGACAGGGGGCTTGGTTCACCCCTCCACTTT.

The chain carries TRBV6-1 and TRBJ1-5; a weak D match, TRBD1 (6 bases). The germline V gene encodes CDR1 MNHNS and CDR2 SASEGT. The CDR3 runs 17 residues. V was trimmed by 2 bases and J by 4 bases, leaving 18 bases between them. Here the CDR3 reads CASSETAALGGNQPQHF. The CDR3 coding sequence is TGTGCCAGCAGTGAAACGGCAGCTCTAGGGGGAAATCAGCCCCAGCATTTT.

In its sample, this clone was seen a few times. The gene calls are TRBV29-1 and TRBJ1-5; D gene uncertain. CDR1 SQVTM and CDR2 ANQGSEA come from the germline V gene. Trimming took 6 bases from V and 6 from J, leaving 15 bases between them. The CDR3 totals 13 residues. This CDR3 reads CSVASAVGQPQHF. The CDR3 DNA is TGCAGCGTCGCCAGTGCGGTAGGTCAGCCCCAGCATTTT.

The chain couples TRBV6-5 to TRBJ1-5; D not resolved. This CDR3 is built from 15 residues. The germline V and J ends were trimmed by 2 bases and 2 bases, with 10 bases remaining between them. The germline gives CDR1 MNHEY, CDR2 SVGAGI. For the CDR3, the DNA is TGTGCCAGCAGTTACAGGGTCGGGGGCAATCAGCCCCAGCATTTT. It codes for CASSYRVGGNQPQHF.

The chain links TRBV11-2 to TRBJ1-1; maybe TRBD1 (5 bases). V shed 1 base and J shed 4 bases, with 10 bases lying between them. CDR3 length: 14 amino acids. The germline V gene has CDR1 SGHAT and CDR2 FQNNGV. The CDR3 region is CASSLVGGGTEAFF. The CDR3 region has the DNA TGTGCCAGCAGCTTAGTTGGGGGGGGCACTGAAGCTTTCTTT.

The V gene is TRBV11-2, the J gene TRBJ2-7; D is perhaps TRBD2 (6 bases). Trimming left V 5 bases short and J 3 bases short, with 23 bases between. The CDR3 length is 17 residues. Germline V gene data show CDR1 as SGHAT and CDR2 as FQNNGV. The CDR3 DNA is TGTGCCAGCAGCAATAGGGTTCCCTGGGACGGGGGCTACGAGCAGTACTTC. Its translation: CASSNRVPWDGGYEQYF.

In this sample, this clone turned up a few times. The CDR3 DNA follows: TGTGCCAGCAGTTTCAGGACAGGGCCCACTGAAGCTTTCTTT. It yields the protein CASSFRTGPTEAFF. The V and J genes are TRBV2 and TRBJ1-1; 8 bases align to TRBD1. Germline V gives CDR1 SNHLY, CDR2 FYNNEI. V trimming: 5 bases; J trimming: 4 bases; junction bases outside the gene matches: 6. The CDR3 consists of 14 residues.